This T cell receptor (beta chain) was observed in a study of T cell responses to AZD1222 COVID-19 vaccine listed by TCRdb under 2021. About the full investigation: TCR sequencing covered over 230 trial participants: 200 to 220 given two doses of AZD1222 and 26 given two doses of MenACWY control vaccine. Trial participants were enrolled by age into subgroups of 18-55, 56-69 and 70-plus years, and around 150, 28 and 57 TCR-sequenced participants, respectively, were included in these subgroups. Points the paper makes about the study in general: Reportedly, almost half of the unique spike-specific TCRs recognized epitopes lying outside the regions that are mutated in the B.1.351 and B.1.1.7 variants. The 56-69-year group was small, and its depth increase did not reach significance, likely because of low power. Conclusions about previously exposed vaccinees were limited because only a handful of AZD1222 recipients were SARS-CoV-2 seropositive at baseline. CD4 TCRs associated with the vaccine covered the entire spike protein, and the dominant responses were in regions 160-218 and 743-854. Participants were mostly white British and included more females than males, and it was suggested by the authors that clonal diversity may have been underestimated. A significant rise in spike-specific TCR breadth and depth was observed after two AZD1222 doses relative to day 0 and relative to MenACWY recipients. Because no samples from the day 14 peak response were available, repertoires could be characterized only after the peak T cell response.

Reading the label with the study, this specimen's time point is: about 28 days (+/-7) after the second vaccine dose. AZD1222 recipients given second doses at about 4 weeks or at about 12 weeks were pooled, since spike-specific TCR depth and breadth were not found to differ between the two schedules. Samples from vaccinated people were obtained from the UK trials COV001 and COV002, which included a single-blind randomized controlled phase 2/3 trial of AZD1222 (ChAdOx1 nCoV-19) in healthy adults. For TCRbeta chain sequencing, PBMC samples were collected from trial participants at day 0 and at day 28 after the second dose. The CDR3 regions of human TCRbeta chains were analyzed by immunosequencing. Per the original workflow: Repertoire TCRs were checked for matches against a reference library of SARS-CoV-2-specific TCRs that had been generated using the MIRA antigen-specificity platform. Breadth was defined as the fraction of unique TCRs that were SARS-CoV-2-associated. Depth was defined as the fraction of total T cells that were SARS-CoV-2-associated. Using the MIRA data, each spike-specific TCR was assigned both to the spike region to which the TCR was reactive and to a CD4 or CD8 class. Log10-transformed breadth and depth values were compared by one-way ANOVA with Sidak's multiple comparisons tests. TCRdb carries this immuneACCESS record with in-frame sequences only. Its versions omit some clonotypes, under half of them owing to an unresolved V gene in the studies checked, with the rest unexplained. V and J calls plus clone size are reproduced from that table; the DNA served to infer D and trimming. The sample table shows 150,000 to 200,000 clones, and roughly nine tenths are seen once. 0.85% to 1.1% of the sample comes from the top ten.

This clone has at least ten counts. Its antigen remains unidentified. No much larger clone exists at a distance of one base, and base qualities are not known. Looking up the germline V gene (reference sequence) yields CDR1 PRHDT and CDR2 FYEKMQ. V is trimmed back by 5 bases and J by 5 bases, and the junction contains 10 bases that no gene match accounts for. The CDR3 goes from the cysteine to the phenylalanine over 15 residues. Only the CDR3 DNA stays, 45 bases, in frame from base 1. The V and J genes are TRBV13 and TRBJ2-7; 9 nucleotides in the junction match TRBD2. The clonotype was recovered from an adult who received the AZD1222 COVID-19 vaccine. The input for sequencing was peripheral blood, taken 28 days after the second AZD1222 dose. The DNA is TGTGCCAGCAGCGCATGGGGACTAGCAACCCACGAGCAGTACTTC. Its product reads: CASSAWGLATHEQYF.